The clone carrying this TCR beta chain was counted many times. The target antigen is unknown. Constant-segment primers were used for 5'RACE, and the resulting TCR alpha and TCR beta cDNA libraries carried sample barcodes and UMIs. TCRdb re-derived calls from the 5' RACE reads in MiXCR, one entry per CDR3 protein. Of fewer than 30,000 distinct CDR3 sequences listed, roughly 12% are singletons. The data were taken from a study of T-cell memory formation after mild COVID-19. General study results and limits: Clones shrinking from day 15 to 85 showed even CD4/CD8 mixes; later expanders tilted CD4+. Within pre-infection memory, some responding clones were found, suggesting cross-reactive memory joined. SARS-CoV-2 specificity of second-wave clones peaking day 37 was unconfirmed.

CDR3 size: 12 residues. The germline gives CDR1 SGHNT, CDR2 YYREEE (reference sequence). J was trimmed by 6 bases and V by 5 bases; bases with no gene match: 3. The V call is TRBV5-4, the J call TRBJ2-7; 9 bases are shared with TRBD1. The clonotype comes from an adult woman who had mild COVID-19 (a few samples of this study predate the infection). Cell type and time point are not known. Sequenced sample: PBMCs or a T cell subset sorted from them (not recorded which). In nucleotides, the CDR3 is TGTGCCAGCAGACGGACAGGGGCCGAGCAGTACTTC. It translates to CASRRTGAEQYF.